This TCR beta chain was sequenced during a study of blood T cell repertoires in COVID-19 (dated by TCRdb to 2019 to 2021). Turning to the overall study: Samples covering the acute and convalescent phases of COVID-19 were provided by collaborators in the United States, Italy and Spain. Deeply sampled blood TCRbeta repertoires from subjects exposed to, actively infected with, or recovered from COVID-19 were included in the dataset. The material from the prospective study consisted of cDNA or gDNA derived from T cells, B-cell-depleted T cells, or PBMCs. HLA class I and class II types, where available, came from metadata supplied by the sample provider rather than from assay-based typing. Samples came from the ongoing ImmuneRACE study (first 160 participants) plus 1,254 subjects from 6 global collaborators. The repertoires were released in a freely available public database intended as a resource for research on the immune response to SARS-CoV-2. The sample metadata nearly always contained a de-identified subject ID, COVID-19 status, age in years and sex.

Collaborating institutions collected whole blood in K2EDTA tubes following their own protocols. For TCRbeta analysis, collaborator samples were shipped as frozen whole blood, as isolated PBMCs, or as DNA extracted from either sample type. The germline V gene specifies SGDLS as CDR1 and YYNGEE as CDR2. The trim is 4 bases for V and 1 base for J, with a gap of 20 bases between the germline ends. From the cysteine up to the phenylalanine, the CDR3 has a length of 17 residues. The entry retains the CDR3 DNA only, 51 bases that are in frame from base 1. For this clone: The antigen it binds to is not known. There are no base qualities to consult, and no much larger clone falls within one base.

TCRbeta CDR3 regions were amplified from genomic DNA by means of the immunoSEQ Assay, a bias-controlled multiplex PCR. The study's processing was this. Nucleated cell counts per sample were estimated from amplification of reference gene primers within the assay. To quantify the absolute abundance of each unique TCRbeta CDR3 rearrangement, sequence reads were collapsed and filtered. Productive Simpson clonality was computed per sample as the square root of Simpson's diversity index over productive rearrangements. The immuneACCESS repertoire file appears here via TCRdb, limited to in-frame rearrangements. These files lack a portion of the clones; in checked studies, under half of the deficit traces to unresolved V genes, and the cause of the others is not known. That table gives V, J and clone size, and the DNA gave D and trimming. For this sample there are around 95,000 clones; roughly nine tenths appear just once. 5% to 6.5% of the sample lies in the top ten.

Summary of the overall study and its limitations: Clinical and demographic metadata were provided uncurated, with the amount varying by source and participant.

The chain links TRBV9 with TRBJ2-5; no D gene call is confident. The sample consisted of peripheral blood. The source of this sequence is a man aged 45-65 years with acute or convalescent COVID-19. The CDR3 corresponds to CASSPLPLGPLQETQYF. The DNA sequence follows: TGTGCCAGCAGCCCACTGCCCCTAGGCCCTCTCCAAGAGACCCAGTACTTC.